The 20 T cell receptor beta chains listed next were all sequenced from one sample in a study of blood T cell repertoires in COVID-19. Produced via immunoSEQ multiplex PCR; TCRdb's table is partial and in-frame only. The table has around 220,000 clones, around 83% seen once. The source material was peripheral blood. These receptors all stem from a woman aged 50 to 60 with COVID-19, enrolled during active disease.

This rearrangement joins TRBV7-6 to TRBJ1-4; D is possibly TRBD1 (6 bases). CDR1 SGHVS and CDR2 FNYEAQ come from the germline V gene. Trimming took off 3 bases at V and 4 bases at J, with 12 bases between the two ends. The CDR3 extends over 15 amino acids. CDR3 in DNA: TGTGCCAGCAGCTTGTCGGACAGCGGTAATGAAAAACTGTTTTTT. Its protein product is CASSLSDSGNEKLFF. Drawing the rest from reference TRBV7-6 and TRBJ1-4, the complete variable domain is GAGVSQSPRYKVTKRGQDVALRCDPISGHVSLYWYRQALGQGPEFLTYFNYEAQQDKSGLPNDRFSAERPEGSISTLTIQRTEQRDSAMYRCASSLSDSGNEKLFFGSGTQLSVL.

This clone was observed a few times. The chain couples TRBV28 to TRBJ1-5; D is possibly TRBD1 (5 bases). The CDR3 has 14 residues. The ends were cut back, 2 bases at V and 6 bases at J, with 11 bases in the middle. Germline values: CDR1 MDHEN, CDR2 SYDVKM. The CDR3 DNA sequence: TGTGCCAGCAGTTTAATAGGGGTTTTTCAGCCCCAGCATTTT. Amino acids: CASSLIGVFQPQHF.

This clone was seen many times. V gene TRBV30 combines with J gene TRBJ1-6; TRBD1 aligns across 7 bases. CDR1 is GTSNPN, CDR2 SVGIG, per germline (reference sequence). This CDR3 comprises 13 residues. Trimming removed 4 bases from V and 9 bases from J; junction bases left unmatched: 6. For the CDR3, the DNA is TGTGCCTGGAAGAGGGACAGCTCTTCACCCCTCCACTTT. This gives the protein CAWKRDSSSPLHF.

The CDR3 bases are TGTGCCAGCAGTTTAAGACTAGACAATGAGCAGTTCTTC. Protein sequence: CASSLRLDNEQFF. The chain employs TRBV12-3 or TRBV12-4 and TRBJ2-1; possibly TRBD2 for D (6 bases). Trimming removed 2 bases from V and 5 bases from J, with 7 bases in between. The CDR3 has 13 residues.

The chain employs TRBV19 and TRBJ2-3; 9 bases line up with TRBD1. Unmatched junction bases numbered 4, after V lost 6 bases and J lost 0 bases. Germline lookup yields CDR1 LNHDA and CDR2 SQIVND (reference sequence). This CDR3 contains 15 residues. CDR3 sequence: CASRDRGPSTDTQYF. The CDR3 DNA is TGTGCCAGTAGGGACAGGGGACCTAGCACAGATACGCAGTATTTT.

The chain recombines TRBV6-2 or TRBV6-3 with TRBJ1-1, with a tentative D call TRBD1 (6 bases). The CDR3 contains 16 residues. The germline V and J ends were trimmed by 5 bases and 5 bases, with 21 bases remaining between them. Germline loops: CDR1 MNHEY, CDR2 SVGEGT. In nucleotides, the CDR3 is TGTGCCAGCAGTCCCTGGGGGGGCGCGAAAGGTACTGAAGCTTTCTTT. It specifies CASSPWGGAKGTEAFF.

The CDR3: CASSLTSFPQHF. CDR3 nucleotide sequence: TGTGCCAGCAGCTTAACATCATTCCCCCAGCATTTT. The chain couples TRBV7-8 to TRBJ1-5; D call uncertain. V lost 2 bases to trimming and J lost 10 bases, with 9 bases between them. The CDR3 runs 12 residues. From germline, CDR1 is SGHVS and CDR2 FQNEAQ.

The chain combines TRBV7-9 with TRBJ2-3; 8 bases are shared with TRBD2. Germline V CDR1 and CDR2: SEHNR, FQNEAQ (reference sequence). The CDR3 spans 17 residues. The V segment lost 1 base and the J segment 6 bases; nucleotides outside the gene matches: 12. CDR3 bases: TGTGCCAGCAGCTTAGAACCAGCGGGGGCCGCCACGGATACGCAGTATTTT. Its translation is CASSLEPAGAATDTQYF.

This clone is a singleton in its sample. The J gene is TRBJ1-6, the V gene TRBV9; 7 positions agree with TRBD1. The CDR3 runs 14 residues. The V gene's germline CDR1 is SGDLS and CDR2 YYNGEE. V dropped 0 bases and J dropped 10; count of bases not matched to a gene: 4. CDR3 in DNA: TGTGCCAGCAGCGTAGGACAGGGTAACTCACCCCTCCACTTT. Translated: CASSVGQGNSPLHF.

The rearrangement joins TRBV2 to TRBJ1-2; D perhaps matches TRBD1 (6 bases). Germline V gene lookup returns CDR1 SNHLY and CDR2 FYNNEI. This CDR3 has 11 residues. Deletions cut 8 bases from V and 8 bases from J, with 12 bases between. The DNA for the CDR3 is TGTGCCAGCTCAGGGGCGAGAGGCTACACCTTC. Translation gives CASSGARGYTF. Full variable domain (rest looked up from reference TRBV2 and TRBJ1-2): EPEVTQTPSHQVTQMGQEVILRCVPISNHLYFYWYRQILGQKVEFLVSFYNNEISEKSEIFDDQFSVERPDGSNFTLKIRSTKLEDSAMYFCASSGARGYTFGSGTRLTVV.

The rearrangement uses TRBV7-6 and TRBJ1-1, with D perhaps matching TRBD1 (6 bases). The germline gives CDR1 SGHVS, CDR2 FNYEAQ. V shed 0 bases and J shed 0 bases, with 11 bases lying between them. This CDR3 has 16 residues. The CDR3 here is CASSLATGQLNTEAFF. CDR3 bases: TGTGCCAGCAGCTTAGCGACCGGACAGCTGAACACTGAAGCTTTCTTT.

The chain has TRBV11-2 and TRBJ2-7, with 8 bases identical to TRBD1. CDR1 and CDR2 (germline): SGHAT, FQNNGV. The CDR3 is 12 residues long. V lost 5 bases to trimming and J lost 9 bases; unmatched junction nucleotides: 6. The CDR3 nucleotides read TGTGCCAGCAGCCTAGGGACAGGAGGGCAGTACGTC. It specifies CASSLGTGGQYV.

The rearrangement joins TRBV7-9 to TRBJ2-2, with D tentatively TRBD1 (8 bases). Germline CDR1 and CDR2: SEHNR and FQNEAQ (reference sequence). This CDR3 region has 15 residues. V lost 4 bases and J lost 5, with 14 bases in between. CDR3 loop: CASSSTGGGTGELFF. The CDR3 coding sequence is TGTGCCAGCAGCTCAACAGGGGGAGGGACCGGGGAGCTGTTTTTT.

The chain has TRBV5-1 and TRBJ2-2; maybe TRBD1 (6 bases). Germline V gene sequence: CDR1 SGHRS, CDR2 YFSETQ. CDR3 length equals 14 residues. V lost 2 bases and J 7 bases, leaving 12 bases between the germline ends. The CDR3 DNA reads TGCGCCAGCAGCTTAGCAGGGGCTGGCGGGGAGCTGTTTTTT. Its protein is CASSLAGAGGELFF.

The chain employs TRBV5-6 and TRBJ1-2; tentative D call: TRBD1 (5 bases). Trimming pared 0 bases from V and 5 bases from J, leaving 14 bases between. CDR3 length equals 15 residues. Germline V gives CDR1 SGHDT, CDR2 YYEEEE. CDR3: CASSLAGRERYGYTF. Written as DNA, the CDR3 is TGTGCCAGCAGCTTGGCCGGCAGGGAAAGGTATGGCTACACCTTC.

This clone was recorded only once. The CDR3 coding sequence is TGTGCCAGCAGTTTTTACAGGACCGAAGCTTTCTTT. This sequence encodes CASSFYRTEAFF. The genes are TRBV12-3 or TRBV12-4 and TRBJ1-1, with a weak D call TRBD1 (5 bases). Deletions cut 3 bases from V and 8 bases from J, with 10 bases between. The CDR3 extends over 12 amino acids.

Concerning this clone itself: This CDR3 is missing its conserved last phenylalanine or tryptophan, likely due to a read error. Because the CDR3's place on the DNA is in doubt, the DNA is left out and the CDR3 is given as listed by TCRdb. The chain has TRBV5-8 and TRBJ1-1; whether TRBD1, the table's D call, matches the DNA was not checked. The CDR3 adds up to 9 amino acids, both ends counted. Germline-derived CDR1 and CDR2 are SGHTS and YDEGEE. The CDR3 region is CASITQGIG.

This chain's CDR3 is CATSDTRHLQETQYF. The CDR3 DNA reads as TGTGCCACCAGTGATACCCGACATCTCCAAGAGACCCAGTACTTC. The chain joins TRBV24-1 to TRBJ2-5; no definite D call. The V and J ends lost 3 bases and 1 base respectively, with 11 bases between them. CDR1 and CDR2 from the germline V gene are KGHDR and SFDVKD. The CDR3 has 15 amino acids.

This clone was picked up one time. The chain joins TRBV18 to TRBJ2-2; a possible D gene is TRBD2 (5 bases). Trimming took 3 bases from V and 1 from J, leaving 12 bases between them. The CDR3 spans 16 residues. Germline CDR1 is KGHSH and CDR2 is LQKENI. CDR3 in amino acids: CASSPLAGWNTGELFF. The DNA of the CDR3 is TGTGCCAGCTCACCCCTAGCCGGGTGGAACACCGGGGAGCTGTTTTTT.

V is TRBV19 and J is TRBJ1-3; TRBD1 matches at 7 bases. Germline assignment: CDR1 LNHDA and CDR2 SQIVND (reference sequence). The CDR3 spans 16 residues. After removal of 6 bases from V and 0 bases from J, the junction contained 8 bases not matched to a gene. CDR3 nucleotides: TGTGCCAGTAGAGAGAGGGGGCCTTCCTCTGGAAACACCATATATTTT. Translated: CASRERGPSSGNTIYF. Full variable domain (rest looked up from reference TRBV19 and TRBJ1-3): DGGITQSPKYLFRKEGQNVTLSCEQNLNHDAMYWYRQDPGQGLRLIYYSQIVNDFQKGDIAEGYSVSREKKESFPLTVTSAQKNPTAFYLCASRERGPSSGNTIYFGEGSWLTVV.